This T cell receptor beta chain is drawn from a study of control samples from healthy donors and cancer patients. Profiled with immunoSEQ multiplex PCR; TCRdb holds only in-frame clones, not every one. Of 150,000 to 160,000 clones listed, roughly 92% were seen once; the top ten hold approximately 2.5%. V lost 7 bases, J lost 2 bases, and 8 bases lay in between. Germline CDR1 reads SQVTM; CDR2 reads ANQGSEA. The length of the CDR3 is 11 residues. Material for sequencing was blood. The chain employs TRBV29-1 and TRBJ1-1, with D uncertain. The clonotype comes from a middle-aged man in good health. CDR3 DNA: TGCAGCGCCGGACTTAACACTGAAGCTTTCTTT. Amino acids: CSAGLNTEAFF.